This record looks at one T cell receptor beta chain sequence and its context. Antigen specificity is unknown. Via 5' RACE with UMI labels, TRB cDNA libraries were prepared. TCRdb reprocessed the 5' RACE reads and stores each CDR3 protein as one record, lacking DNA. The sample spans 150,000 or so distinct CDR3 sequences; the ten largest clones claim nearly 0.5%. This entry is derived from a study of CXCR3-negative and CXCR3-positive naive CD8 T cells. The study, taken as a whole, reports: CXCR3 expression partially decreased after cryopreservation; most assays used fresh PBMCs.

Sequencing was done on a sample of naive CXCR3- CD8+ T cells from blood. Sample subset: CD45RO-CCR7+CD27+CD95- naive CD8+ T cells lacking CXCR3 (TNR3-). The receptor comes from a human donor in good health. Some clones in this sample may be carry-over from other donors' samples.

CDR3 loop: CASSVGTSGGYEQYF. The chain carries TRBV9 and TRBJ2-7; TCRdb names TRBD2, which stays unverified in the absence of DNA. The germline gives CDR1 SGDLS, CDR2 YYNGEE. This CDR3 spans 15 amino acids.